The clone carrying this T cell receptor (beta chain) turned up a few times. What it recognizes is unknown. Germline lookup yields CDR1 SGHRS and CDR2 YFSETQ. The V gene lost 0 bases and the J gene lost 2 bases, with 11 bases spanning the gap. The CDR3 is 15 amino acids. The sorted Tregs were CD4+CD25+CD127-/low cells. Overall study results and limits: Tumor-infiltrating Treg TCR alpha and beta sequences overlapped most with tumor naive CD4+ T cells, then blood naive.

Constant-region reverse primers amplified full-length variable regions, followed by semi-nested Nested Universal Primer A PCR. TCRdb re-called the 5' RACE reads through MiXCR, storing one row per CDR3 protein. The sample has about 55,000 distinct CDR3 sequences, around 21% seen once. J is TRBJ1-2 and V is TRBV5-1; D is perhaps TRBD1 (5 bases). This sequence originates from a female donor with breast cancer. The specimen sequenced was tumor-infiltrating Tregs sorted from the breast tumor. CDR3 nucleotide sequence: TGCGCCAGCAGCTTGGGGGGGACGTACAACTATGGCTACACCTTC. Translation: CASSLGGTYNYGYTF.